The 26 T cell receptor beta chains reported below all come from one sample, sequenced in a study of control samples from healthy donors and cancer patients. TCRdb's copy holds only in-frame clones and misses some; the assay was immunoSEQ multiplex PCR. The table records just over 150,000 clones, 85% to 90% of them present only once. Source material: blood. These receptors originate from a man aged 25-45 years in good health.

The chain recombines TRBV14 with TRBJ2-1, with 7 bases matching TRBD2. Trimming removed 0 bases from V and 6 bases from J; junction bases left unmatched: 8. Per germline, CDR1 SGHDN and CDR2 FVKESK. There are 16 residues in the CDR3. The DNA for the CDR3 is TGTGCCAGCAGCCAAGATCCCAGCGGGGCAGTCAATGAGCAGTTCTTC. Encoded protein: CASSQDPSGAVNEQFF.

The chain is built from TRBV7-9 and TRBJ2-2; D is possibly TRBD2 (6 bases). V was pared by 4 bases and J by 3 bases, with 12 bases between. Germline assignment: CDR1 SEHNR and CDR2 FQNEAQ (reference sequence). This CDR3 region has 15 residues. CDR3 DNA: TGTGCCAGCAGCTCCCGGAGGGGTGACACCGGGGAGCTGTTTTTT. Encoded protein: CASSSRRGDTGELFF.

J is TRBJ2-4 and V is TRBV11-2; D could derive from TRBD1 or TRBD2 (5 bases each). CDR3 size: 18 residues. The V gene's germline CDR1 is SGHAT and CDR2 FQNNGV. Between the trimmed V and J ends, which lost 1 base and 5 bases, there was a span of 21 bases. CDR3 residues: CASSLVGYGGRSENIQYF. CDR3 nucleotide sequence: TGTGCCAGCAGCTTAGTGGGGTATGGGGGAAGAAGTGAAAACATTCAGTACTTC.

The V and J genes are TRBV7-9 and TRBJ2-7; D could derive from TRBD1 or TRBD2 (6 bases each). V lost 5 bases to trimming and J lost 0 bases, with 14 bases between them. CDR3 length equals 15 residues. Germline CDR1 and CDR2: SEHNR and FQNEAQ (reference sequence). CDR3 sequence reads: CASSPLGGFSYEQYF. The DNA for the CDR3 is TGTGCCAGCAGCCCCCTAGGGGGGTTCTCCTACGAGCAGTACTTC.

The CDR3 spells CASSPRQGQTNYGYTF. CDR3 sequence (DNA): TGTGCCAGCAGCCCCCGGCAGGGCCAAACCAACTATGGCTACACCTTC. This chain links TRBV9 with TRBJ1-2, with a weak D call TRBD1 (5 bases). The CDR3 runs 16 residues. CDR1 is SGDLS and CDR2 is YYNGEE in the germline V gene. Trimming cost V 4 bases and J 2 bases, with 18 bases left between them.

The CDR3 region has the DNA TGTGCCAGCGGGCCCGACCGGGACAGGGACGTTGGCTACACCTTC. The encoded protein is CASGPDRDRDVGYTF. The V call is TRBV28, the J call TRBJ1-2; TRBD1 aligns across 9 bases. This CDR3 has 15 residues. Germline V gene sequence: CDR1 MDHEN, CDR2 SYDVKM. The junction had 14 bases not matched to a gene; V was cut back by 8 bases and J by 7 bases.

This chain uses TRBV5-1 with TRBJ1-2; weak D call: TRBD1 (5 bases). The germline V gene has CDR1 SGHRS and CDR2 YFSETQ. There are 18 residues in the CDR3. Trimming removed 0 bases at V and 5 bases at J, with 23 bases between. CDR3 in amino acids: CASSLAPSVGVNQYGYTF. DNA for the CDR3: TGCGCCAGCAGCTTGGCTCCCTCGGTAGGGGTGAATCAATATGGCTACACCTTC.

This clone was counted a single time. The genes are TRBV3-1 (or the pseudogene TRBV3-2) and TRBJ2-7, with D possibly being TRBD1 or TRBD2 (6 bases each). The V gene lost 2 bases and the J gene lost 3 bases, with 17 bases spanning the gap. The CDR3 loop spans 16 amino acids. Germline CDR1 LGHDT, CDR2 YNNKEL (reference sequence). CDR3 sequence: CASSQRGEATNYEQYF. As DNA, the CDR3 is TGTGCCAGCAGCCAAAGGGGGGAGGCGACGAACTACGAGCAGTACTTC.

This clone appeared a single time. The chain joins TRBV2 to TRBJ2-1; D is unclear. Germline-derived CDR1 and CDR2 are SNHLY and FYNNEI. The CDR3 covers 13 residues. Trimming removed 6 bases from V and 5 bases from J, with 11 bases in between. In DNA, the CDR3 is TGTGCCAGCAGGACCGAATTACACAATGAGCAGTTCTTC. Translating gives CASRTELHNEQFF. Combining the CDR3 with reference TRBV2 and TRBJ2-1 gives the whole variable domain EPEVTQTPSHQVTQMGQEVILRCVPISNHLYFYWYRQILGQKVEFLVSFYNNEISEKSEIFDDQFSVERPDGSNFTLKIRSTKLEDSAMYFCASRTELHNEQFFGPGTRLTVL.

The chain couples TRBV24-1 to TRBJ2-2, with TRBD2 matching 7 bases. Germline V gene lookup returns CDR1 KGHDR and CDR2 SFDVKD. Trimming at V came to 0 bases and at J to 7 bases, leaving 7 bases not matched to a gene. The CDR3 runs 16 residues. CDR3 sequence: CATSDLHTSEGGELFF. CDR3 coding DNA: TGTGCCACCAGTGATTTGCACACTAGCGAGGGCGGGGAGCTGTTTTTT.

This chain joins TRBV18 and TRBJ2-6, with 11 nucleotides matching TRBD1. This CDR3 is built from 21 residues. J lost 2 bases, V lost 0 bases, and 12 bases had no gene match. Germline CDR1 KGHSH, CDR2 LQKENI. Here the CDR3 DNA reads TGTGCCAGCTCACCACCTCAATGGGACAGGGGGGAAAGAGCTGGGGCCAACGTCCTGACTTTC. Translating it yields CASSPPQWDRGERAGANVLTF.

This clone was seen more than once but under ten times. The chain employs TRBV2 and TRBJ2-7, with TRBD2 matching 12 bases. V shed 5 bases and J 5 bases; nucleotides not matched to a gene: 7. The CDR3 totals 15 residues. Germline V lookup: CDR1 SNHLY, CDR2 FYNNEI. The CDR3 nucleotides are TGTGCCAGCAGTTACACTAGCGGGGGGATCGACGAGCAGTACTTC. As protein: CASSYTSGGIDEQYF.

The CDR3 region is CASSNRDSLLDTQYF. CDR3 sequence (DNA): TGTGCCAGCTCAAACCGGGACTCACTTTTGGATACGCAGTATTTT. The rearrangement joins TRBV18 to TRBJ2-3, with D perhaps matching TRBD2 (6 bases). Trimming removed 5 bases at V and 6 bases at J, with 18 bases between. The CDR3 is 15 amino acids. Germline V gene data show CDR1 as KGHSH and CDR2 as LQKENI. Filled out from reference TRBV18 and TRBJ2-3, the complete variable domain reads NAGVMQNPRHLVRRRGQEARLRCSPMKGHSHVYWYRQLPEEGLKFMVYLQKENIIDESGMPKERFSAEFPKEGPSILRIQQVVRGDSAAYFCASSNRDSLLDTQYFGPGTRLTVL.

The rearrangement joins TRBV24-1 to TRBJ2-1; 7 nucleotides align to TRBD1. This CDR3 spans 15 amino acids. Germline V gene sequence: CDR1 KGHDR, CDR2 SFDVKD. Germline trimming cut 3 bases from V and 3 bases from J; bases unmatched to any gene: 4. The CDR3 DNA reads as TGTGCCACCAGTGATCCGGGACAGCACTACAATGAGCAGTTCTTC. Its protein is CATSDPGQHYNEQFF.

The chain couples TRBV5-1 to TRBJ1-4, with a tentative D call TRBD1 (5 bases). V was trimmed by 8 bases and J by 11 bases, leaving 19 bases between them. This CDR3 is built from 13 residues. Germline CDR1 and CDR2: SGHRS and YFSETQ. CDR3 in amino acids: CASGAEARGKLFF. Written as DNA, the CDR3 is TGCGCCAGTGGGGCCGAGGCCCGCGGGAAACTGTTTTTT. Filled out from reference TRBV5-1 and TRBJ1-4, the complete variable domain reads KAGVTQTPRYLIKTRGQQVTLSCSPISGHRSVSWYQQTPGQGLQFLFEYFSETQRNKGNFPGRFSGRQFSNSRSEMNVSTLELGDSALYLCASGAEARGKLFFGSGTQLSVL.

This sequence joins TRBV5-1 and TRBJ2-7, with D perhaps matching TRBD1 or TRBD2 (5 bases each). Trimming removed 2 bases from V and 3 bases from J, with 18 bases in between. This CDR3 is 16 amino acids long. The germline gives CDR1 SGHRS, CDR2 YFSETQ. CDR3 sequence: CASSFYGTGVRYEQYF. The CDR3 DNA reads as TGCGCCAGCAGCTTCTATGGGACGGGCGTACGCTACGAGCAGTACTTC.

The chain combines TRBV5-1 with TRBJ1-4; D unclear. Germline V gene data show CDR1 as SGHRS and CDR2 as YFSETQ. Trimming took off 4 bases at V and 4 bases at J, with 11 bases between the two ends. The CDR3 consists of 14 residues. This CDR3 reads CASSLQSNNEKLFF. CDR3 DNA sequence: TGCGCCAGCAGCCTACAGTCAAATAATGAAAAACTGTTTTTT.

In its sample, this clone was seen once. CDR3 residues: CASSLGGEAFF. The DNA for the CDR3 is TGTGCCAGCAGCTTAGGAGGGGAGGCTTTCTTT. This chain uses TRBV7-9 with TRBJ1-1, with D maybe TRBD1 (5 bases). CDR1 is SEHNR and CDR2 is FQNEAQ in the germline V gene (reference sequence). V lost 1 base and J lost 11, with 8 bases in between. This CDR3 contains 11 residues.

The chain carries TRBV6-1 and TRBJ2-7; D call uncertain. The CDR3 extends over 13 amino acids. The V gene lost 2 bases and the J gene lost 2 bases, with 7 bases spanning the gap. The germline V gene has CDR1 MNHNS and CDR2 SASEGT. CDR3 residues: CASSEWLTYEQYF. In DNA, the CDR3 is TGTGCCAGCAGTGAATGGCTGACCTACGAGCAGTACTTC.

This chain links TRBV5-1 with TRBJ2-3; 7 nucleotides line up with TRBD2. The length of the CDR3 is 18 residues. Germline V gene lookup returns CDR1 SGHRS and CDR2 YFSETQ. The trim removed 1 base at V and 2 bases at J, leaving 13 bases unmatched. CDR3 protein: CASSLRRRDYHLTDTQYF. The DNA of the CDR3 is TGCGCCAGCAGCTTGCGGAGGAGGGACTACCACCTCACAGATACGCAGTATTTT.

The chain recombines TRBV5-6 with TRBJ1-2; D not certain. Germline V gives CDR1 SGHDT, CDR2 YYEEEE. The CDR3 extends over 13 amino acids. With 0 bases removed from V and 7 bases from J, the gap between germline ends came to 10 bases. CDR3 DNA: TGTGCCAGCAGCTTGGGCACCGCCCCTGGCTACACCTTC. Its translation is CASSLGTAPGYTF.

This rearrangement joins TRBV6-2 or TRBV6-3 to TRBJ1-6; D remains ambiguous. The germline V gene encodes CDR1 MNHEY and CDR2 SVGEGT. Trimming left V 0 bases short and J 4 bases short, with 13 bases between. The CDR3 length is 17 residues. For the CDR3, the DNA is TGTGCCAGCAGTTACTCGAGTTTTTCCTTATATAATTCACCCCTCCACTTT. Residues: CASSYSSFSLYNSPLHF.

The J gene is TRBJ1-2, the V gene TRBV7-9; no reliable D call. Trimming removed 3 bases at V and 9 bases at J, with 14 bases between. There are 13 residues in the CDR3. Germline-derived CDR1 and CDR2 are SEHNR and FQNEAQ (reference sequence). CDR3 bases: TGTGCCAGCAGCTTGTGTCTCTACCTATGCTACACCTTC. Encoded protein: CASSLCLYLCYTF.

The chain couples TRBV28 to TRBJ1-5; tentatively, D is TRBD1 (6 bases). CDR1 MDHEN and CDR2 SYDVKM come from the germline V gene. V dropped 10 bases and J dropped 0 bases, with 22 bases sitting between them. The CDR3 is 17 amino acids. The CDR3 reads CATYRDILGYSNQPQHF. CDR3 bases: TGTGCCACCTACCGGGACATCTTAGGATATAGCAATCAGCCCCAGCATTTT. The full variable domain, with the rest looked up from reference TRBV28 and TRBJ1-5, is DVKVTQSSRYLVKRTGEKVFLECVQDMDHENMFWYRQDPGLGLRLIYFSYDVKMKEKGDIPEGYSVSREKKERFSLILESASTNQTSMYLCATYRDILGYSNQPQHFGDGTRLSIL.

The CDR3 coding sequence is TGTGCCAGCAGCGTTACAGGGACGGATGAAAAACTGTTTTTT. This codes for CASSVTGTDEKLFF. The chain combines TRBV9 with TRBJ1-4, with a tentative D call TRBD1 (6 bases). The CDR3 totals 14 residues. Trimming stripped 2 bases from V and 6 bases from J, with 11 bases between. Germline V CDR1 and CDR2: SGDLS, YYNGEE.

This clone was seen only a few times. V is TRBV3-1 (or the pseudogene TRBV3-2) and J is TRBJ1-6; no clear D. Germline lookup yields CDR1 LGHDT and CDR2 YNNKEL (reference sequence). Trimming removed 0 bases from V and 7 bases from J, with 4 bases in between. This CDR3 region has 13 residues. CDR3 in amino acids: CASSQERNSPLHF. The DNA for the CDR3 is TGTGCCAGCAGCCAAGAAAGGAATTCACCCCTCCACTTT.